These 19 T cell receptor beta chains were all obtained from the same sample, sequenced in a study of blood T cell repertoires in COVID-19. Clones were sequenced by immunoSEQ multiplex PCR, and TCRdb holds only the in-frame ones, with some missing. The table includes some 290,000 clones, roughly nine tenths detected once. The sample comprised peripheral blood. Every receptor here comes from a woman aged 25 to 39 with COVID-19, enrolled during active disease.

The chain's CDR3 is CASSLLGGPEQPQHF. Written as DNA, the CDR3 is TGTGCCAGCAGCTTGTTAGGGGGCCCGGAACAGCCCCAGCATTTT. The chain links TRBV7-6 to TRBJ1-5; 7 positions agree with TRBD1. Germline V gives CDR1 SGHVS, CDR2 FNYEAQ. This CDR3 comprises 15 residues. The V gene end was trimmed by 3 bases and the J gene end by 7 bases; junction bases not matched to a gene: 9. The full variable domain, with the rest looked up from reference TRBV7-6 and TRBJ1-5, is GAGVSQSPRYKVTKRGQDVALRCDPISGHVSLYWYRQALGQGPEFLTYFNYEAQQDKSGLPNDRFSAERPEGSISTLTIQRTEQRDSAMYRCASSLLGGPEQPQHFGDGTRLSIL.

This chain connects TRBV7-9 to TRBJ2-5; 8 positions match TRBD2. V lost 3 bases and J lost 1; bases outside the gene matches: 1. In germline, CDR1 is SEHNR, CDR2 FQNEAQ (reference sequence). The CDR3 is 14 amino acids. The CDR3 DNA sequence: TGTGCCAGCAGCTTTACTAGCGGCCAAGAGACCCAGTACTTC. Translating it yields CASSFTSGQETQYF.

The V and J genes are TRBV19 and TRBJ2-3, with D unclear. The CDR3 loop spans 13 amino acids. The germline V gene has CDR1 LNHDA and CDR2 SQIVND (reference sequence). V lost 7 bases, J lost 2 bases, and 10 bases lay in between. The CDR3 sequence is CASKHSFTDTQYF. DNA for the CDR3: TGTGCCAGTAAACACAGCTTCACAGATACGCAGTATTTT.

This clone was detected a few times. The genes are TRBV7-3 and TRBJ2-1, with 7 bases matching TRBD1. V gave up 1 base and J gave up 2 bases; unmatched junction bases: 8. From germline, CDR1 is SGHTA and CDR2 FQGTGA. The CDR3 has 17 amino acids. Here the CDR3 reads CASSLNPGGDTYNEQFF. The CDR3 region has the DNA TGTGCCAGCAGCTTAAATCCAGGGGGAGACACCTACAATGAGCAGTTCTTC.

The rearrangement uses TRBV9 and TRBJ2-4, with 7 bases fitting TRBD2. The CDR3 has 15 residues. Germline CDR1 and CDR2: SGDLS and YYNGEE. V gave up 0 bases and J gave up 4 bases; unmatched junction bases: 4. The chain's CDR3 is CASSVGEGMKNIQYF. The CDR3 region has the DNA TGTGCCAGCAGCGTAGGGGAGGGCATGAAAAACATTCAGTACTTC.

V usage is TRBV5-4 and J usage is TRBJ2-3, with 9 nucleotides matching TRBD2. The germline V gene has CDR1 SGHNT and CDR2 YYREEE (reference sequence). CDR3 length equals 19 residues. Trimming at V came to 3 bases and at J to 4 bases, leaving 18 bases not matched to a gene. The CDR3 here is CASSSPSLTSGRRADTQYF. Here the CDR3 DNA reads TGTGCCAGCAGCTCCCCGTCTCTGACTAGCGGCCGTAGGGCAGATACGCAGTATTTT.

The rearrangement uses TRBV5-1 and TRBJ1-1; unclear D gene. The CDR3 sequence is 14 residues long. Trimming took off 2 bases at V and 0 bases at J, with 8 bases between the two ends. Germline V CDR1 and CDR2: SGHRS, YFSETQ. For the CDR3, the DNA is TGCGCCAGCAGCTTTGGCCAGATGAACACTGAAGCTTTCTTT. This sequence encodes CASSFGQMNTEAFF.

The chain recombines TRBV9 with TRBJ2-5, with D perhaps matching TRBD2 (5 bases). This CDR3 comprises 14 residues. Germline V lookup: CDR1 SGDLS, CDR2 YYNGEE. V dropped 4 bases and J dropped 5 bases, with 15 bases sitting between them. The CDR3 is CASSPRYWEETQYF. As DNA, the CDR3 is TGTGCCAGCAGCCCCCGGTATTGGGAGGAGACCCAGTACTTC.

The rearrangement joins TRBV18 to TRBJ2-1; 9 nucleotides agree with TRBD2. The CDR3 extends over 16 amino acids. J was trimmed by 2 bases and V by 6 bases; bases with no gene match: 8. Germline assignment: CDR1 KGHSH and CDR2 LQKENI. The CDR3 DNA is TGTGCCAGCTCCGACCCCGCTAGCGGGGCCTACAATGAGCAGTTCTTC. This encodes CASSDPASGAYNEQFF.

The chain has TRBV6-6 and TRBJ2-5, with 9 positions matching TRBD2. After removal of 7 bases from V and 3 bases from J, the junction contained 9 bases not matched to a gene. The CDR3 is 15 amino acids. Germline CDR1 MNHNY, CDR2 SVGAGI (reference sequence). CDR3 amino acids: CASTVAGGPEETQYF. CDR3 coding DNA: TGTGCCAGCACGGTGGCGGGAGGGCCGGAAGAGACCCAGTACTTC.

V usage is TRBV19 and J usage is TRBJ1-6; D may be TRBD1 (5 bases). Trimming removed 7 bases at V and 9 bases at J, with 13 bases between. This CDR3 contains 13 residues. Germline assignment: CDR1 LNHDA and CDR2 SQIVND (reference sequence). Here the CDR3 reads CASTGQVGSPLHF. The CDR3 nucleotides are TGTGCCAGTACCGGACAAGTAGGTTCACCCCTCCACTTT.

V gene TRBV6-6 combines with J gene TRBJ1-3, with no clear D. Trimming took off 0 bases at V and 3 bases at J, with 9 bases between the two ends. Per germline, CDR1 MNHNY and CDR2 SVGAGI (reference sequence). The CDR3 runs 15 residues. Here the CDR3 DNA reads TGTGCCAGCAGTTACTCGGCCCAGAATGGAAACACCATATATTTT. Translation: CASSYSAQNGNTIYF.

This chain joins TRBV5-8 and TRBJ2-1, with 8 bases matching TRBD2. The germline gives CDR1 SGHTS, CDR2 YDEGEE. The V segment lost 4 bases and the J segment 0 bases; nucleotides outside the gene matches: 15. The CDR3 contains 19 residues. The CDR3 sequence: CASSRILAVGGGSYNEQFF. The CDR3 DNA is TGTGCCAGCAGCCGAATACTAGCGGTAGGCGGTGGCTCCTACAATGAGCAGTTCTTC.

This chain uses TRBV6-5 with TRBJ1-2; 7 bases line up with TRBD1. This CDR3 spans 15 amino acids. Germline lookup yields CDR1 MNHEY and CDR2 SVGAGI. The V gene end was trimmed by 6 bases and the J gene end by 8 bases; junction bases not matched to a gene: 15. The CDR3 region is CASRTTGFWVEGYTF. The CDR3 DNA sequence: TGTGCCAGCAGGACGACAGGGTTTTGGGTTGAAGGCTACACCTTC.

The chain employs TRBV29-1 and TRBJ2-3; 9 bases match TRBD2. The CDR3 contains 15 residues. Germline CDR1 SQVTM, CDR2 ANQGSEA. The J segment lost 0 bases and the V segment lost 5 bases, leaving 6 bases of the junction unmatched. CDR3 sequence reads: CSVIPSGTSTDTQYF. The CDR3 DNA sequence: TGCAGCGTTATCCCTAGCGGGACTAGCACAGATACGCAGTATTTT.

The chain uses TRBV6-5 and TRBJ2-2; 10 bases agree with TRBD2. This CDR3 has 15 residues. Germline V lookup: CDR1 MNHEY, CDR2 SVGAGI. V shed 8 bases and J 6 bases; nucleotides not matched to a gene: 9. The CDR3 spells CASGVGLAGAGELFF. The DNA for the CDR3 is TGTGCCAGCGGAGTTGGCCTAGCGGGAGCCGGGGAGCTGTTTTTT.

As regards this clone: At the DNA level, this CDR3 is encoded by other sequences in the same sample as well. The chain is built from TRBV29-1 and TRBJ1-1; D is unclear. Per the germline V gene, CDR1 is SQVTM and CDR2 is ANQGSEA. V dropped 4 bases and J dropped 8 bases, with 8 bases sitting between them. The CDR3 is made up of 10 amino acids. The CDR3: CSVGAAEAFF. As DNA, the CDR3 is TGCAGCGTTGGGGCAGCAGAAGCTTTCTTT.

This chain links TRBV13 with TRBJ2-3; TRBD2 aligns across 8 bases. The V and J ends lost 2 bases and 5 bases, in that order; junction bases with no gene match: 12. CDR3 length equals 17 residues. CDR1 and CDR2 (germline): PRHDT, FYEKMQ (reference sequence). CDR3 sequence: CASSLKLAGGGVDTQYF. CDR3 in DNA: TGTGCCAGCAGCTTAAAATTGGCGGGAGGAGGGGTAGATACGCAGTATTTT.

The chain is built from TRBV6-1 and TRBJ1-4; 8 bases agree with TRBD1. CDR3 length: 14 residues. Germline trimming cut 3 bases from V and 5 bases from J; bases unmatched to any gene: 2. Germline assignment: CDR1 MNHNS and CDR2 SASEGT. CDR3 sequence reads: CASSDRTGNEKLFF. The DNA for the CDR3 is TGTGCCAGCAGTGATAGGACAGGGAATGAAAAACTGTTTTTT.